The 28 T cell receptor beta chains reported below all come from one sample, sequenced in a study of T cell responses to AZD1222 COVID-19 vaccine. Sequencing was performed with immunoSEQ multiplex PCR; in TCRdb, only in-frame clones are kept and a portion is missing. Here the sample spans around 150,000 clones, 92% being singletons. The sample consisted of peripheral blood, taken on day 0 of MenACWY control vaccination. These TCRs come from an adult in good health.

The chain is built from TRBV21-1 and TRBJ2-2; TRBD2 is the table's D call and was not checked against the DNA. TRBV21-1 is marked as a pseudogene. The CDR3 has 16 amino acids. This CDR3 is CASIISGSGYTGELFF. DNA for the CDR3: TGTGCCAGCATCATTAGCGGGAGTGGTTACACCGGGGAGCTGTTTTTT.

As regards this clone: One junction end disagrees with the germline gene, perhaps due to a read error. The chain has TRBV11-3 and TRBJ2-5; maybe TRBD2 (5 bases). Germline CDR1 and CDR2: SGHNT and YENEEA. The CDR3 covers 17 residues. The CDR3 protein is CARSTSIRVGREETQYF. In nucleotides, the CDR3 is TGTGCCCGCAGCACCTCAATACGGGTAGGGCGGGAAGAGACCCAGTACTTC.

The rearrangement links TRBV3-1 (or the pseudogene TRBV3-2) to TRBJ2-2, with D unresolved. Trimming pared 1 base from V and 6 bases from J, leaving 6 bases between. The V gene's germline CDR1 is LGHDT and CDR2 YNNKEL (reference sequence). This CDR3 is built from 13 residues. Here the CDR3 reads CASSQVVAGELFF. CDR3 sequence (DNA): TGTGCCAGCAGCCAAGTAGTAGCCGGGGAGCTGTTTTTT.

The chain joins TRBV3-1 (or the pseudogene TRBV3-2) to TRBJ1-2; D gene unclear. Between the trimmed V and J ends, which lost 0 bases and 7 bases, there was a span of 12 bases. The CDR3 sequence is 14 residues long. Looked up from germline, CDR1 is LGHDT and CDR2 is YNNKEL (reference sequence). The CDR3 region is CASSQDFLSRGYTF. In DNA form, the CDR3 reads TGTGCCAGCAGCCAAGATTTTTTATCTCGTGGCTACACCTTC.

Concerning this clone itself: The junction shows a germline mismatch at one end, possibly a read error. The chain has TRBV5-4 and TRBJ1-6; D ambiguous. The CDR3 extends over 12 amino acids. Germline CDR1 SGHNT, CDR2 YYREEE (reference sequence). CDR3 sequence: CAGSPTNSPLHF. In DNA, the CDR3 is TGTGCCGGCAGCCCTACCAATTCACCCCTCCACTTT.

The rearrangement links TRBV29-1 to TRBJ1-5, with D perhaps TRBD1 (5 bases). V lost 6 bases, J lost 0 bases, and 9 bases lay in between. Germline lookup yields CDR1 SQVTM and CDR2 ANQGSEA. This CDR3 region has 13 residues. In nucleotides, the CDR3 is TGCAGCGTGGGGCCAGATAGCAATCAGCCCCAGCATTTT. Translation: CSVGPDSNQPQHF.

This clone was detected only once. The rearrangement uses TRBV11-3 and TRBJ2-1; perhaps TRBD2 as D (5 bases). Trimming stripped 6 bases from V and 1 base from J, with 16 bases between. CDR1 is SGHNT and CDR2 is YENEEA in the germline V gene. The CDR3 consists of 16 residues. DNA for the CDR3: TGTGCCAGCAGACCAAGCGGTTCTAGGTCCTACAATGAGCAGTTCTTC. Its translation: CASRPSGSRSYNEQFF.

The CDR3 loop reads CASSIWQDNQPQHF. In DNA form, the CDR3 reads TGTGCCAGTAGTATATGGCAGGACAATCAGCCCCAGCATTTT. The V call is TRBV19, the J call TRBJ1-5, with D unclear. The V gene's germline CDR1 is LNHDA and CDR2 SQIVND (reference sequence). CDR3 length equals 14 residues. Trimming shortened V by 2 bases and J by 3 bases, and 8 bases separated the two germline ends.

The genes are TRBV11-2 and TRBJ2-7; D gene uncertain. V was cut by 5 bases and J by 3 bases, with 11 bases left in between. CDR3 length: 13 amino acids. The V gene's germline CDR1 is SGHAT and CDR2 FQNNGV. The DNA of the CDR3 is TGTGCCAGCAGCCTCGGACGGAACTACGAGCAGTACTTC. This translates into CASSLGRNYEQYF.

As regards this clone: Relative to the germline gene, one junction end is altered; a read error may explain this. J is TRBJ2-7 and V is TRBV7-7; tentatively, D is TRBD1 or TRBD2 (6 bases each). Germline lookup yields CDR1 SSHAT and CDR2 FNYEAQ (reference sequence). This CDR3 has 17 residues. In DNA, the CDR3 is TGTGCTAGCAGCTTAGCGGAGGCAGGGGCTGGGGTGCACGAGCAGTACTTC. It encodes CASSLAEAGAGVHEQYF.

This clone appeared a single time. CDR3 sequence reads: CASSPWTDSYNEQFF. CDR3 in DNA: TGTGCCAGCAGCCCTTGGACGGATTCCTACAATGAGCAGTTCTTC. This rearrangement joins TRBV9 to TRBJ2-1; D is uncertain. Germline CDR1 SGDLS, CDR2 YYNGEE. The CDR3 loop spans 15 amino acids. Trimming cost V 4 bases and J 1 base, with 12 bases left between them.

This clone was detected only once. The rearrangement joins TRBV2 to TRBJ1-4; 7 bases agree with TRBD1. Germline V lookup: CDR1 SNHLY, CDR2 FYNNEI. This CDR3 has 16 amino acids. V shed 7 bases and J 2 bases; nucleotides not matched to a gene: 10. The CDR3 loop is CASTDRDSGTNEKLFF. CDR3 nucleotide sequence: TGTGCCAGCACCGATCGGGACAGCGGCACTAATGAAAAACTGTTTTTT.

The chain employs TRBV10-3 and TRBJ2-7, with a tentative D call TRBD2 (5 bases). CDR1 is ENHRY and CDR2 is SYGVKD in the germline V gene. This CDR3 comprises 11 residues. The V end was cut by 8 bases, the J end by 5 bases, with 10 bases between. In DNA, the CDR3 is TGTGCCATCCGAATCGGGGACGAGCAGTACTTC. Its protein is CAIRIGDEQYF.

The chain uses TRBV5-1 and TRBJ2-3, with D possibly matching TRBD1 (7 bases). V was cut by 6 bases and J by 1 base, with 18 bases left in between. Per the germline V gene, CDR1 is SGHRS and CDR2 is YFSETQ. The CDR3 covers 16 residues. CDR3 residues: CASKRGQSGGTDTQYF. The CDR3 DNA is TGCGCCAGCAAAAGGGGGCAGTCGGGAGGCACAGATACGCAGTATTTT.

The V and J genes are TRBV24-1 and TRBJ2-3; D is undetermined. The CDR3 length is 14 residues. Germline loops: CDR1 KGHDR, CDR2 SFDVKD. V was shortened by 4 bases and J by 6 bases, with 13 bases between the two germline ends. Here the CDR3 DNA reads TGTGCCACCAGTGACCATGGTAGGAGCGATACGCAGTATTTT. It specifies CATSDHGRSDTQYF.

The rearrangement uses TRBV2 and TRBJ1-1; D perhaps matches TRBD1 (6 bases). Trimming cost V 3 bases and J 3 bases, with 14 bases left between them. The CDR3 is made up of 15 amino acids. From germline, CDR1 is SNHLY and CDR2 FYNNEI. CDR3 nucleotide sequence: TGTGCCAGCAGTGAGTTGACAGGTCCCCACACTGAAGCTTTCTTT. Protein product: CASSELTGPHTEAFF.

The chain carries TRBV28 and TRBJ2-1; no firm D call. This CDR3 is built from 12 residues. CDR1 and CDR2 (germline): MDHEN, SYDVKM. V was clipped by 3 bases and J by 5 bases, with 5 bases between them. The DNA of the CDR3 is TGTGCCAGCAGTTTGTACGACAATGAGCAGTTCTTC. It translates to CASSLYDNEQFF.

The rearrangement links TRBV18 to TRBJ1-6; 7 bases align to TRBD1. Germline V gives CDR1 KGHSH, CDR2 LQKENI. This CDR3 spans 14 amino acids. Germline trimming cut 3 bases from V and 5 bases from J; bases unmatched to any gene: 1. The CDR3 nucleotides read TGTGCCAGCTCACCGGACAGGCATAATTCACCCCTCCACTTT. It is translated as CASSPDRHNSPLHF. The variable domain in full, completed from reference TRBV18 and TRBJ1-6, reads NAGVMQNPRHLVRRRGQEARLRCSPMKGHSHVYWYRQLPEEGLKFMVYLQKENIIDESGMPKERFSAEFPKEGPSILRIQQVVRGDSAAYFCASSPDRHNSPLHFGNGTRLTVT.

This clone was detected once. CDR3 DNA: TGTGCCAGTAGTCTTGACCGGGGCACTGAAGCTTTCTTT. Translation gives CASSLDRGTEAFF. The chain combines TRBV19 with TRBJ1-1; no clear D gene. Trimming removed 5 bases at V and 4 bases at J, with 11 bases between. The CDR3 loop spans 13 amino acids. In germline, CDR1 is LNHDA, CDR2 SQIVND (reference sequence). Combining the CDR3 with reference TRBV19 and TRBJ1-1 gives the whole variable domain DGGITQSPKYLFRKEGQNVTLSCEQNLNHDAMYWYRQDPGQGLRLIYYSQIVNDFQKGDIAEGYSVSREKKESFPLTVTSAQKNPTAFYLCASSLDRGTEAFFGQGTRLTVV.

This clone was seen more than once but under ten times. The chain employs TRBV11-2 and TRBJ2-7, with TRBD2 identical over 7 bases. This CDR3 comprises 13 residues. Germline assignment: CDR1 SGHAT and CDR2 FQNNGV. V lost 6 bases to trimming and J lost 3 bases; unmatched junction nucleotides: 5. The CDR3 DNA follows: TGTGCCAGCAGTCCAAGCGGGGTCTACGAGCAGTACTTC. Encoded protein: CASSPSGVYEQYF.

The genes are TRBV3-1 (or the pseudogene TRBV3-2) and TRBJ1-2; 9 positions agree with TRBD1. J gave up 8 bases and V 0 bases, and 7 bases lay outside the gene matches. This CDR3 contains 15 residues. Germline-derived CDR1 and CDR2 are LGHDT and YNNKEL (reference sequence). The CDR3 DNA reads as TGTGCCAGCAGCCAAGATAGCAACAGGGGGCGAGGCTACACCTTC. Translating it yields CASSQDSNRGRGYTF.

The J gene is TRBJ2-1, the V gene TRBV9; TRBD2 matches 9 bases. The trim removed 3 bases at V and 6 bases at J, leaving 7 bases unmatched. CDR1 and CDR2 (germline): SGDLS, YYNGEE. The CDR3 contains 15 residues. For the CDR3, the DNA is TGTGCCAGCAGCGGAGTACTAGCGGGCCCCAATGAGCAGTTCTTC. Amino acid sequence: CASSGVLAGPNEQFF.

The chain is built from TRBV5-6 and TRBJ1-1; possible D gene TRBD1, 5 bases. V was clipped by 4 bases and J by 2 bases, with 15 bases between them. The CDR3 has 15 residues. Germline V gene sequence: CDR1 SGHDT, CDR2 YYEEEE. For the CDR3, the DNA is TGTGCCAGCAGCCCCCCGGGACGTAAAAACACTGAAGCTTTCTTT. Residues: CASSPPGRKNTEAFF.

This chain joins TRBV5-1 and TRBJ2-7; D is possibly TRBD1 (6 bases). CDR3 length: 15 residues. V was pared by 1 base and J by 4 bases, with 15 bases between. Germline V gene data show CDR1 as SGHRS and CDR2 as YFSETQ. In nucleotides, the CDR3 is TGCGCCAGCAGCTTGACTACAGGGATTCTTTACGAGCAGTACTTC. Translated, it gives CASSLTTGILYEQYF.

This clone has just one count. V is TRBV18 and J is TRBJ1-1, with 7 bases identical to TRBD1. The CDR3 runs 16 residues. J lost 0 bases, V lost 3 bases, and 7 bases had no gene match. Germline CDR1 is KGHSH and CDR2 is LQKENI. The DNA for the CDR3 is TGTGCCAGCTCACCCCAGGGGGGCAGGATGAACACTGAAGCTTTCTTT. Encoded protein: CASSPQGGRMNTEAFF.

The chain employs TRBV27 and TRBJ1-5, with a weak D call TRBD1 (6 bases). Per germline, CDR1 MNHEY and CDR2 SMNVEV (reference sequence). The ends were cut back, 7 bases at V and 2 bases at J, with 12 bases in the middle. This CDR3 comprises 14 residues. CDR3 sequence reads: CASKYRQGNQPQHF. The CDR3 region has the DNA TGTGCCAGCAAATATCGACAGGGCAATCAGCCCCAGCATTTT.

The chain combines TRBV18 with TRBJ2-5; D perhaps matches TRBD2 (6 bases). Trimming stripped 3 bases from V and 3 bases from J, with 8 bases between. The CDR3 runs to 13 residues. Germline V gives CDR1 KGHSH, CDR2 LQKENI. Written as DNA, the CDR3 is TGTGCCAGCTCACCGAGGAGGGAAGAGACCCAGTACTTC. Its protein product is CASSPRREETQYF.

J is TRBJ2-2 and V is TRBV9; no definite D call. The germline V and J ends were trimmed by 4 bases and 7 bases, with 8 bases remaining between them. CDR3 size: 12 residues. Per the germline V gene, CDR1 is SGDLS and CDR2 is YYNGEE. The CDR3 region is CASSIVRGELFF. The DNA for the CDR3 is TGTGCCAGCAGCATTGTACGCGGGGAGCTGTTTTTT.